This entry is about one T cell receptor beta chain. Sequenced by immunoSEQ multiplex PCR; TCRdb stores in-frame clones only, minus some. This sample has about 55,000 clones, with about 96% found just once. The source of the sample is a study of control samples from healthy donors and cancer patients. Germline lookup yields CDR1 LGHNT and CDR2 FRNRAP. The CDR3 contains 13 residues. V was trimmed by 4 bases and J by 4 bases, leaving 10 bases between them. The chain combines TRBV12-5 with TRBJ2-5; unclear D gene. This clonotype was obtained from a woman under 30 in good health. The source material was blood. CDR3 nucleotide sequence: TGTGCTAGTGGTTCCCCGAACGTAGAGACCCAGTACTTC. This gives the protein CASGSPNVETQYF.